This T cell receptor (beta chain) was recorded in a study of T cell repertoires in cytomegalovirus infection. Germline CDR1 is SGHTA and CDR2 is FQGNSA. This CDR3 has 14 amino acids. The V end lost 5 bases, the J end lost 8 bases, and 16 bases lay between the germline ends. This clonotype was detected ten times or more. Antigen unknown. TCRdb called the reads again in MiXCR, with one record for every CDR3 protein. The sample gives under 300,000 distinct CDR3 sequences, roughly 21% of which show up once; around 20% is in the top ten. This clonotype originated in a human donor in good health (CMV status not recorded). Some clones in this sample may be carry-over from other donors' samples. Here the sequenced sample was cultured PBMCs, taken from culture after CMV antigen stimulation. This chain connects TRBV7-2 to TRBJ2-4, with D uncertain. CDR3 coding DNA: TGTGCCAGCAGCCCCCCAATTTTGACGGACATTCAGTACTTC. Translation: CASSPPILTDIQYF.